This TCR beta chain was documented in a study of T cells in Graves' hyperthyroidism and ophthalmopathy. CDR1 and CDR2 from the germline V gene are LNHNV and YYDKDF (reference sequence). Trimming stripped 6 bases from V and 4 bases from J, with 21 bases between. There are 16 residues in the CDR3. Amplification yielded TCR beta CDR3 regions, with RNA transcripts as the source. Primed by the HTBI set, a first-round RT-PCR was run on the TCR CDR3. A single record per CDR3 protein comes from TCRdb applying MiXCR to the multiplex PCR reads. The table shows fewer than 500,000 distinct CDR3 sequences, with approximately 13% occurring only once.

The TCR comes from a man aged 30 to 39 with Graves' hyperthyroidism that later progressed to Graves' ophthalmopathy. The sequenced sample was blood. V usage is TRBV15 and J usage is TRBJ1-2; no reliable D call. CDR3 nucleotides: TGTGCCACCAGTATTGAGGCAGTTAGCTATGGCTATGGCTACACCTTC. Translated, it gives CATSIEAVSYGYGYTF.